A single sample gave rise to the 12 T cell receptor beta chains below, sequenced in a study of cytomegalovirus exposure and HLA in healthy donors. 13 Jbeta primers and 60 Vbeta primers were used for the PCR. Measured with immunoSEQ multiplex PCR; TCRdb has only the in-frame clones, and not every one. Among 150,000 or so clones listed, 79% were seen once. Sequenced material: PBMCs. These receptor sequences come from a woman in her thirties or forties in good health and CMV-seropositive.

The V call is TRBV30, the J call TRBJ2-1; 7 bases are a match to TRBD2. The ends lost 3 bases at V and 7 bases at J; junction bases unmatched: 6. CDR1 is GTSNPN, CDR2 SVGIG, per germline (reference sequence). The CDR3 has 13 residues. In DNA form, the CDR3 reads TGTGCCTGGAGCACCCTTAGCGGGAATGAGCAGTTCTTC. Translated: CAWSTLSGNEQFF.

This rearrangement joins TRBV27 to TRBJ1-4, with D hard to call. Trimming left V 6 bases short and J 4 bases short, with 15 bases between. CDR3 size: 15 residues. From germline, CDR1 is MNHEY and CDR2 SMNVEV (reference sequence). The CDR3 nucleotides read TGTGCCAGCAGCGGGTTCGGAGGGTTTAATGAAAAACTGTTTTTT. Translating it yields CASSGFGGFNEKLFF.

The CDR3 DNA reads TGTGCCAGCACCCAATCCCAGGGGCGAGTCGAGACCCAGTACTTC. Protein product: CASTQSQGRVETQYF. V usage is TRBV5-5 and J usage is TRBJ2-5; weak D call: TRBD1 (6 bases). Germline values: CDR1 SGHKS, CDR2 YYEKEE (reference sequence). Deletions cut 6 bases from V and 5 bases from J, with 20 bases between. This CDR3 spans 15 amino acids.

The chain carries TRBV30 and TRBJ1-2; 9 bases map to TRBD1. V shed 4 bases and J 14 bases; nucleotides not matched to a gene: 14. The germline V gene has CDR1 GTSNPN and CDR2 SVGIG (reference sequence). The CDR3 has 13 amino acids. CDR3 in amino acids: CAWTISGTGRSTF. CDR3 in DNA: TGTGCCTGGACCATCTCCGGGACAGGGAGAAGTACCTTC.

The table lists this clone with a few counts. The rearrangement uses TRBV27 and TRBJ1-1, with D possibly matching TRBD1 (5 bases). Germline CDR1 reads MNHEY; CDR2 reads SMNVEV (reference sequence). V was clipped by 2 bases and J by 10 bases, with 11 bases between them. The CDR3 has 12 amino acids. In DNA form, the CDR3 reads TGTGCCAGCAGTTTACAAGGACAATCAGCTTTCTTT. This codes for CASSLQGQSAFF.

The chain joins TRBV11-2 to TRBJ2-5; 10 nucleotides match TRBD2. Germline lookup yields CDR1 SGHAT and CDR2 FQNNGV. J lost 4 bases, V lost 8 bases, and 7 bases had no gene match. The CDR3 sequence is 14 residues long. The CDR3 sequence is CASHKRGGPETQYF. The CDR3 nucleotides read TGTGCCAGCCATAAGCGGGGGGGCCCAGAGACCCAGTACTTC.

The CDR3 reads CASSSLGGETQYF. CDR3 nucleotides: TGTGCCAGCAGCTCCCTAGGCGGGGAGACCCAGTACTTC. This chain connects TRBV6-1 to TRBJ2-5; the D gene is possibly TRBD2 (5 bases). This CDR3 spans 13 amino acids. V lost 6 bases to trimming and J lost 5 bases, with 13 bases between them. CDR1 is MNHNS and CDR2 is SASEGT in the germline V gene.

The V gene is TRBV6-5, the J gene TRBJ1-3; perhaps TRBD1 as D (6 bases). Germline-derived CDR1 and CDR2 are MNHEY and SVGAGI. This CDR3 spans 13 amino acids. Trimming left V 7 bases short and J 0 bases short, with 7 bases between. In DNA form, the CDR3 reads TGTGCCAGCAAGACAGGCTCTGGAAACACCATATATTTT. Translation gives CASKTGSGNTIYF.

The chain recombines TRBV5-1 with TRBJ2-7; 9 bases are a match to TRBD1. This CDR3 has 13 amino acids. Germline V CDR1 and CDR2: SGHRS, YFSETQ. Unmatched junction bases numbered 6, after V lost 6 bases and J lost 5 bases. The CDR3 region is CASNRDRVDEQYF. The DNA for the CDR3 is TGCGCCAGCAACCGGGACAGGGTAGACGAGCAGTACTTC.

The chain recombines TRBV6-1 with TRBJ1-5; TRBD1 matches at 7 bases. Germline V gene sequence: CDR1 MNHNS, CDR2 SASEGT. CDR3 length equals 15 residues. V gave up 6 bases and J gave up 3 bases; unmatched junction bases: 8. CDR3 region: CASRQTGSLNQPQHF. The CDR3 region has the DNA TGTGCCAGCAGGCAGACAGGGTCACTCAATCAGCCCCAGCATTTT.

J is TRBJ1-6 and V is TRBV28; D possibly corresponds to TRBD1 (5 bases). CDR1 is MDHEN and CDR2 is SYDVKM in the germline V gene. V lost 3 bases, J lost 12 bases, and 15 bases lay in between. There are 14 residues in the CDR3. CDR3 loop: CASSFGGIVEPLHF. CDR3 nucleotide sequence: TGTGCCAGCAGTTTTGGGGGGATTGTAGAACCCCTCCACTTT. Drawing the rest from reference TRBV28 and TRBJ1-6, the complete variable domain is DVKVTQSSRYLVKRTGEKVFLECVQDMDHENMFWYRQDPGLGLRLIYFSYDVKMKEKGDIPEGYSVSREKKERFSLILESASTNQTSMYLCASSFGGIVEPLHFGNGTRLTVT.

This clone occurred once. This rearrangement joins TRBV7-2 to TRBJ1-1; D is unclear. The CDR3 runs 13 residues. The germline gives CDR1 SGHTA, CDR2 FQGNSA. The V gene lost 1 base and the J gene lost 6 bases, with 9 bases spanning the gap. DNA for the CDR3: TGTGCCAGCAGCTTAGATCCCGGGTCTGAAGCTTTCTTT. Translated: CASSLDPGSEAFF.